This T cell receptor beta chain was found in a study of regulatory T cells in long-lasting Graves disease. Whole-study findings and limits: Fewer public clonotypes were shared by new patients (just under 1,000) than by persistent patients (about 2,700).

Investigators prepared the TCR beta libraries by applying iRepertoire HTBI primers and Arm-PCR of CDR3 regions. Per the study methods: Identification across samples found approximately 67 TRBV and roughly 14 TRBJ segments. TCRdb used MiXCR to reprocess the multiplex PCR reads, holding one entry per CDR3 protein. The V and J calls reflect TCRdb's pipeline rather than the authors' work. The sample yields about 200,000 distinct CDR3 sequences, 18% seen once. This CDR3 spans 14 amino acids. V was clipped by 1 base and J by 7 bases, with 9 bases between them. Germline V gene sequence: CDR1 KGHDR, CDR2 SFDVKD. The time point: newly diagnosed GD, antithyroid drugs for less than 3 months. PBMCs were the source of the RNA used for TCR sequencing. The authors diagnosed Graves' disease using American Thyroid Association guidelines. This clonotype was counted only a few times. Antigen: not known.

The chain carries TRBV24-1 and TRBJ2-2; D is unresolved. The origin of this receptor is a female donor with Graves disease. Material: peripheral blood mononuclear cells (PBMCs), obtained at new diagnosis, from a patient treated with antithyroid drugs. The CDR3 region has the DNA TGTGCCACCAGTGATTTTAACTCGGACGGGGAGCTGTTTTTT. This gives the protein CATSDFNSDGELFF.